These 18 T cell receptor beta chains came from one sample sequenced in a study of monozygotic twins with cystic fibrosis. Clones were sequenced by immunoSEQ multiplex PCR, and TCRdb holds only the in-frame ones, with some missing. The profile shows some 15,000 clones, around 84% of them singletons. Sequenced input: blood. The receptors originated from a boy aged 10-17 years with cystic fibrosis.

CDR3 nucleotides: TGTGCCAGCAGCGTAGGGATAGAGGGGATGAGGGAGCTGTTTTTT. It yields the protein CASSVGIEGMRELFF. This rearrangement joins TRBV9 to TRBJ2-2; D assignment may be TRBD1 or TRBD2 (5 bases each). The CDR3 length is 15 residues. V lost 0 bases and J lost 9, with 15 bases in between. The V gene's germline CDR1 is SGDLS and CDR2 YYNGEE. Supplemented by reference TRBV9 and TRBJ2-2, the full variable domain reads DSGVTQTPKHLITATGQRVTLRCSPRSGDLSVYWYQQSLDQGLQFLIQYYNGEERAKGNILERFSAQQFPDLHSELNLSSLELGDSALYFCASSVGIEGMRELFFGEGSRLTVL.

This sequence joins TRBV7-6 and TRBJ2-2; either TRBD1 or TRBD2 may supply D (6 bases each). Germline CDR1 is SGHVS and CDR2 is FNYEAQ. This CDR3 comprises 17 residues. V lost 1 base and J 6 bases, leaving 18 bases between the germline ends. CDR3 loop: CASSLGGAASSSGELFF. For the CDR3, the DNA is TGTGCCAGCAGCTTAGGGGGGGCAGCGAGTAGTTCCGGGGAGCTGTTTTTT.

V and J are TRBV27 and TRBJ1-2, with D possibly TRBD1 on 5 matching bases. Germline lookup yields CDR1 MNHEY and CDR2 SMNVEV (reference sequence). Trimming removed 3 bases from V and 10 bases from J, with 15 bases in between. The CDR3 length is 13 residues. This chain's CDR3 is CASSFTWGGDYTF. The CDR3 DNA sequence: TGTGCCAGCAGTTTTACCTGGGGGGGTGACTACACCTTC.

The rearrangement links TRBV29-1 to TRBJ2-7, with 9 positions matching TRBD1. Germline V CDR1 and CDR2: SQVTM, ANQGSEA. V dropped 7 bases and J dropped 4; count of bases not matched to a gene: 8. This CDR3 comprises 13 residues. CDR3 DNA sequence: TGCAGCGCCCTTGGGACAGGGTGGTACGAGCAGTACTTC. It codes for CSALGTGWYEQYF.

J is TRBJ2-3 and V is TRBV2; no definite D call. The germline CDR1 and CDR2 sequences are SNHLY and FYNNEI. Trimming left V 4 bases short and J 1 base short, with 9 bases between. The CDR3 extends over 14 amino acids. The CDR3 DNA reads as TGTGCCAGCAGTGTGTTTGACGGCACAGATACGCAGTATTTT. It is translated as CASSVFDGTDTQYF.

J is TRBJ1-5 and V is TRBV27; 9 bases agree with TRBD1. Per the germline V gene, CDR1 is MNHEY and CDR2 is SMNVEV (reference sequence). J lost 2 bases, V lost 4 bases, and 9 bases had no gene match. This CDR3 is 17 amino acids long. CDR3 in amino acids: CASSSRGTGIGNQPQHF. The CDR3 region has the DNA TGTGCCAGCAGTTCCCGGGGGACAGGGATCGGCAATCAGCCCCAGCATTTT.

This clone was recorded a few times. The chain joins TRBV4-1 to TRBJ2-5; D is perhaps TRBD1 or TRBD2 (5 bases each). Trimming took 0 bases from V and 5 from J, leaving 16 bases between them. Germline V gene lookup returns CDR1 MGHRA and CDR2 YSYEKL. The CDR3 length is 16 residues. The CDR3 sequence is CASSQDYNGGWETQYF. In DNA, the CDR3 is TGCGCCAGCAGCCAAGATTATAATGGGGGTTGGGAGACCCAGTACTTC.

The chain employs TRBV7-9 and TRBJ2-3; a weak D match, TRBD2 (5 bases). Deletions cut 5 bases from V and 7 bases from J, with 13 bases between. The CDR3 sequence is 13 residues long. Per the germline V gene, CDR1 is SEHNR and CDR2 is FQNEAQ (reference sequence). The CDR3 protein is CASSPLTSNTQYF. In DNA form, the CDR3 reads TGTGCCAGCAGCCCACTAACTAGTAATACGCAGTATTTT.

This chain links TRBV5-1 with TRBJ1-1, with TRBD1 matching over 9 bases. J was trimmed by 8 bases and V by 4 bases; bases with no gene match: 15. There are 16 residues in the CDR3. Germline CDR1 is SGHRS and CDR2 is YFSETQ. CDR3 sequence: CASSVKSRTGAAEAFF. The CDR3 region has the DNA TGCGCCAGCAGCGTAAAGAGTAGGACAGGGGCGGCCGAAGCTTTCTTT.

The chain links TRBV14 to TRBJ2-3; 7 nucleotides align to TRBD2. The germline V gene encodes CDR1 SGHDN and CDR2 FVKESK. V shed 0 bases and J 1 base; nucleotides not matched to a gene: 7. This CDR3 region has 17 residues. The CDR3: CASSQDATSVRTDTQYF. The CDR3, as DNA: TGTGCCAGCAGCCAAGATGCAACTAGCGTCCGCACAGATACGCAGTATTTT.

This clone was found a few times. One end of the junction is discordant with germline, which a read error may explain. The chain uses TRBV2 and TRBJ1-1; a weak D match, TRBD1 (5 bases). CDR3 length: 12 residues. Germline V gene sequence: CDR1 SNHLY, CDR2 FYNNEI. This CDR3 reads CASCDRNTEAFF. Written as DNA, the CDR3 is TGTGCCAGCTGTGACAGGAACACTGAAGCTTTCTTT.

In DNA, the CDR3 is TGCAGCGTTGAAATGCGGGGCTCCTACAATGAGCAGTTCTTC. As protein: CSVEMRGSYNEQFF. The chain joins TRBV29-1 to TRBJ2-1; possibly TRBD2 for D (6 bases). V was clipped by 2 bases and J by 0 bases, with 8 bases between them. CDR3 length equals 14 residues. Per the germline V gene, CDR1 is SQVTM and CDR2 is ANQGSEA.

The rearrangement links TRBV28 to TRBJ2-1; 8 positions match TRBD1. Germline trimming cut 6 bases from V and 1 base from J; bases unmatched to any gene: 8. The germline V gene encodes CDR1 MDHEN and CDR2 SYDVKM. This CDR3 spans 16 amino acids. As DNA, the CDR3 is TGTGCCAGCAGCCCAGGGGGCGACTTTTCCTACAATGAGCAGTTCTTC. Translation gives CASSPGGDFSYNEQFF. Full variable domain (remainder filled in from reference TRBV28 and TRBJ2-1): DVKVTQSSRYLVKRTGEKVFLECVQDMDHENMFWYRQDPGLGLRLIYFSYDVKMKEKGDIPEGYSVSREKKERFSLILESASTNQTSMYLCASSPGGDFSYNEQFFGPGTRLTVL.

The genes are TRBV12-2 and TRBJ2-3; the table's TRBD2 call for D was not verified on the DNA. TRBV12-2 is deemed a pseudogene. The CDR3 runs 16 residues. DNA of the CDR3: TGTGCAGGCTCAAAGGTGGCGAGGACTAGCGGGAGGGCCGAAACTTGG. Encoded protein: CAGSKVARTSGRAETW.

The chain carries TRBV7-2 and TRBJ2-1, with 9 bases fitting TRBD2. The CDR3 is made up of 18 amino acids. From germline, CDR1 is SGHTA and CDR2 FQGNSA. The J segment lost 0 bases and the V segment lost 1 base, leaving 7 bases of the junction unmatched. CDR3 sequence (DNA): TGTGCCAGCAGCTTAGTCGGCGGGGGGGCCCGCTCCTACAATGAGCAGTTCTTC. This sequence encodes CASSLVGGGARSYNEQFF. Full variable domain (remainder filled in from reference TRBV7-2 and TRBJ2-1): GAGVSQSPSNKVTEKGKDVELRCDPISGHTALYWYRQSLGQGLEFLIYFQGNSAPDKSGLPSDRFSAERTGGSVSTLTIQRTQQEDSAVYLCASSLVGGGARSYNEQFFGPGTRLTVL.

The chain employs TRBV29-1 and TRBJ2-5; a weak D match, TRBD2 (5 bases). The end of the DNA fits TRBJ2-7 better, so the J call may be wrong. Germline-derived CDR1 and CDR2 are SQVTM and ANQGSEA. This CDR3 spans 13 amino acids. The CDR3 nucleotides read TGCAGCGTTAACGAAGTGGGTGGAGGCGAGCAGTACTTC. Amino acid sequence: CSVNEVGGGEQYF.

The chain employs TRBV29-1 and TRBJ2-5, with D perhaps matching TRBD1 (5 bases). V was trimmed by 6 bases and J by 5 bases, leaving 13 bases between them. This CDR3 region has 12 residues. Germline CDR1 and CDR2: SQVTM and ANQGSEA. CDR3 DNA: TGCAGCGTGCTAGGGGTTCCGGAGACCCAGTACTTC. Translating gives CSVLGVPETQYF.

This clone has just a few counts. V usage is TRBV7-9 and J usage is TRBJ1-1, with D possibly matching TRBD1 (6 bases). CDR3 length equals 13 residues. The ends were cut back, 11 bases at V and 4 bases at J, with 17 bases in the middle. CDR1 and CDR2 (germline): SEHNR, FQNEAQ (reference sequence). The CDR3, as DNA: TGTGCCGCACTATTAACAGGGTTCACTGAAGCTTTCTTT. Protein product: CAALLTGFTEAFF.